This TCR beta chain stems from a study of technical replicates of blood from a few donors. CDR3 size: 14 residues. V dropped 3 bases and J dropped 1 base, with 6 bases sitting between them. Germline CDR1 is KGHSH and CDR2 is LQKENI. Assay: immunoSEQ multiplex PCR; the TCRdb copy retains only in-frame clones and omits some. Of 66,000 or so clones in the sample, approximately 97% are singletons; the top ten hold 0.15% to 0.25%. The sequencing input was T cells isolated from PBMCs. The rearrangement uses TRBV18 and TRBJ2-2; possibly TRBD1 for D (5 bases). The receptor comes from a human donor in good health. CDR3 in amino acids: CASSPRENTGELFF. In DNA form, the CDR3 reads TGTGCCAGCTCACCCAGGGAGAACACCGGGGAGCTGTTTTTT. The variable domain in full, with the rest retrieved from reference TRBV18 and TRBJ2-2, is NAGVMQNPRHLVRRRGQEARLRCSPMKGHSHVYWYRQLPEEGLKFMVYLQKENIIDESGMPKERFSAEFPKEGPSILRIQQVVRGDSAAYFCASSPRENTGELFFGEGSRLTVL.